These T cell receptor beta chains were read from a single sample in a study of cytomegalovirus exposure and HLA in healthy donors. Sequenced by immunoSEQ multiplex PCR; TCRdb stores in-frame clones only, minus some. The sample carries 250,000 to 400,000 clones, approximately 85% recorded once. The sequenced sample was PBMCs. Every receptor here comes from a man aged 30 to 39 in good health and CMV-seronegative. The CDR3 runs from the conserved cysteine through the conserved F or W. A D gene is named only where the DNA matches it firmly. Expanded clones get a size class; other rows say once, few or many, or leave the size out.

TRBD1,TRBJ1-2,.,TRBV7-9,TGTGCCAGCATCGGACAGGGGGGACACTATGGCTACACCTTC,CASIGQGGHYGYTF
.,TRBJ1-2,.,TRBV25-1,TGTGCCAGCAGCCCTTATGGGCAGAACCGCTATGGCTACACCTTC,CASSPYGQNRYGYTF
.,TRBJ1-2,once,TRBV6-6,TGTGCCAGCAGTTACTCACTCGGACAAGACTCAGGCTACACCTTC,CASSYSLGQDSGYTF
.,TRBJ2-3,.,TRBV12-5,TGTGCTAGTGGTTTGTCTACGTTAGGAGGCCGACACAGCACAGATACGCAGTATTTT,CASGLSTLGGRHSTDTQYF
.,TRBJ1-1,.,TRBV5-4,TGTGCCAGCAGCCCGAGGACAGACCTGAACACTGAAGCTTTCTTT,CASSPRTDLNTEAFF
TRBD2,TRBJ2-1,.,TRBV5-4,TGTGCCAGCAGCTTGGAAGCGGGACGCGATGAGCAGTTCTTC,CASSLEAGRDEQFF
TRBD2,TRBJ2-3,.,TRBV7-2,TGTGCCAGCAGCTTATTGGGCGGGGGGGCACTCACAGATACGCAGTATTTT,CASSLLGGGALTDTQYF
TRBD2,TRBJ2-7,.,TRBV5-6,TGTGCCAGCAGCTTGGTTTTCGCTAGCGGGGGGACCGTCTACGAGCAGTACTTC,CASSLVFASGGTVYEQYF
.,TRBJ2-5,.,TRBV5-1,TGCGCCAGCAGCTTGGGCAGGGGAGTCGCGGTCCAAGAGACCCAGTACTTC,CASSLGRGVAVQETQYF
.,TRBJ2-5,few,TRBV11-2,TGTGCCAGCAGCAGCGATCGTAGGGAGACCCAGTACTTC,CASSSDRRETQYF
TRBD1,TRBJ2-7,.,TRBV6-5,TGTGCCAGCAGTTGGGGGAACAGGGGAATTAACGAGCAGTACTTC,CASSWGNRGINEQYF
.,TRBJ1-1,.,TRBV14,TGTGCCAGCAGCCAAGGCAGGGGCCCCACTGAAGCTTTCTTT,CASSQGRGPTEAFF
TRBD2,TRBJ2-5,.,TRBV7-2,TGTGCCAGCAGCCCCTTGGGGGTTACGGGGGGGTTAGAGACCCAGTACTTC,CASSPLGVTGGLETQYF
.,TRBJ2-7,once,TRBV5-1,TGCGCCAGCAGCTTGTCGACAGGCGGCTACGAGCAGTACTTC,CASSLSTGGYEQYF
TRBD1,TRBJ1-5,.,TRBV4-3,TGCGCCAGCAGCGAAGGACAGGCGGATCAGCCCCAGCATTTT,CASSEGQADQPQHF
.,TRBJ1-5,.,TRBV7-9,TGTGCCAGCCAACAGGGAGCCGGTCAGCCCCAGCATTTT,CASQQGAGQPQHF
TRBD1,TRBJ2-7,.,TRBV10-2,TGCGCCAGCCGGGACAGGGTCTACGAGCAGTACTTC,CASRDRVYEQYF
.,TRBJ2-7,.,TRBV27,TGTGCCAGCAGTTTATCGGGGGCCGCCTACGAGCAGTACTTC,CASSLSGAAYEQYF
TRBD1,TRBJ1-4,.,TRBV6-6,TGTGCCAGCAGCCCCGGACAGGGGGCAGGTGAAAAACTGTTTTTT,CASSPGQGAGEKLFF
.,TRBJ1-1,.,TRBV25-1,TGTGCCAGCAGTGAATATGGCGGGGGCGGTGAAGCTTTCTTT,CASSEYGGGGEAFF
TRBD1,TRBJ1-1,.,TRBV6-5,TGTGCCAGCAGTTACGAGCAGGGGGCGAACACTGAAGCTTTCTTT,CASSYEQGANTEAFF
.,TRBJ2-1,.,TRBV6-4,TGTGCCAGCAGTGACGCCTTAGAGGGGGAAAATGAGCAGTTCTTC,CASSDALEGENEQFF
.,TRBJ2-6,.,TRBV14,TGTGCCAGCAGCCAAGCCCGTAGCTCAGGGGCCAACGTCCTGACTTTC,CASSQARSSGANVLTF
.,TRBJ2-1,.,TRBV11-3,TGTGCCAGCAGCTTAGATCGGAATGAGCAGTTCTTC,CASSLDRNEQFF
.,TRBJ2-2,.,TRBV19,TGTGCCAGTAGTATTCGGACATCAAGAGGGAACACCGGGGAGCTGTTTTTT,CASSIRTSRGNTGELFF
.,TRBJ1-2,.,TRBV9,TGTGCCAGCAGCGCTCAGGGGCCGGACTATGGCTACACCTTC,CASSAQGPDYGYTF
.,TRBJ2-7,.,TRBV7-9,TGTGCCAGCAGCTTTAGAACAGGCTCCTACGAGCAGTACTTC,CASSFRTGSYEQYF
TRBD1,TRBJ2-7,.,TRBV4-1,TGCGCCAGCATGTCGGGGACAGGGGGCCACGAGCAGTACTTC,CASMSGTGGHEQYF
.,TRBJ1-6,.,TRBV4-1,TGCGCCAGCAGCCAAGAGGGAGCGCAGGGAGGTAATTCACCCCTCCACTTT,CASSQEGAQGGNSPLHF
TRBD2,TRBJ2-7,.,TRBV7-2,TGTGCCAGCAGCTCGCAGACTAGCGGGGGATACGAGCAGTACTTC,CASSSQTSGGYEQYF
.,TRBJ2-1,.,TRBV6-6,TGTGCCAGCAGTTACTCCGACAGCCCTAATGAGCAGTTCTTC,CASSYSDSPNEQFF
TRBD2,TRBJ2-1,once,TRBV5-1,TGCGCCAGCAGCGTCTGGAAAGCGGGGGGGCCTCGCAATGAACAGTTCTTC,CASSVWKAGGPRNEQFF
.,TRBJ1-1,.,TRBV4-1,TGCGCCAGCAGCCGCGGGTCAGTCACCCCGGGGGCTTTCTTT,CASSRGSVTPGAFF
.,TRBJ1-4,.,TRBV28,TGTGCCAGCAGGGGGAGCCGGTCCTGGAGCGAAAAACTGTTTTTT,CASRGSRSWSEKLFF
TRBD1,TRBJ1-5,.,TRBV2,TGTGCCAGCAGTAGGGGACAGGGTAGTTATCAGCCCCAGCATTTT,CASSRGQGSYQPQHF
TRBD2,TRBJ2-1,.,TRBV7-2,TGTGCCAGCAGCTTTCCCCGGGGACTAGCTTCCTACAATGAGCAGTTCTTC,CASSFPRGLASYNEQFF
.,TRBJ2-1,.,TRBV7-6,TGTGCCAGCAGCTTAGTGGTGGTAGAGCGGCGGGCCTACAATGAGCAGTTCTTC,CASSLVVVERRAYNEQFF